A selection of T cell receptor beta chains follows, all from one sample in a study of T cell responses to AZD1222 COVID-19 vaccine. Here immunoSEQ multiplex PCR was the method, and the copy in TCRdb shows in-frame clones only, minus some. Of fewer than 300,000 clones listed, about 92% are singletons. The sample consisted of peripheral blood, taken on day 0 of AZD1222 vaccination. These receptor sequences come from an adult in good health. Each CDR3 is given with its conserved first and last residue. Fields, in order: J gene, V gene, D gene, clone size, CDR3 protein, CDR3 DNA. D genes are given only for firm matches. Clone size is stated in some rows and not others, as once, few, many or a class when expanded.

j_gene: TRBJ1-3
v_gene: TRBV28
d_gene: -
abundance: -
CDR3aa: CASTVKPGNTIYF
CDR3nt: TGTGCCAGCACTGTAAAACCGGGAAACACCATATATTTT

j_gene: TRBJ2-3
v_gene: TRBV24-1
d_gene: -
abundance: -
CDR3aa: CATSTLSTDTQYF
CDR3nt: TGTGCCACCAGTACACTGAGCACAGATACGCAGTATTTT

j_gene: TRBJ1-1
v_gene: TRBV7-2
d_gene: -
abundance: -
CDR3aa: CASSLGSGTTTEAFF
CDR3nt: TGTGCCAGCAGCTTAGGCTCTGGGACAACCACTGAAGCTTTCTTT

j_gene: TRBJ2-2
v_gene: TRBV3-1/TRBV3-2
d_gene: -
abundance: -
CDR3aa: CASSRGAGELFF
CDR3nt: TGTGCCAGCAGCCGGGGAGCCGGGGAGCTGTTTTTT

j_gene: TRBJ2-7
v_gene: TRBV14
d_gene: -
abundance: once
CDR3aa: CASSHWDGTSYEQYF
CDR3nt: TGTGCCAGCAGCCACTGGGACGGAACCTCCTACGAGCAGTACTTC

j_gene: TRBJ2-2
v_gene: TRBV11-1
d_gene: -
abundance: -
CDR3aa: CASSLAEAGELFF
CDR3nt: TGTGCCAGCAGCTTAGCGGAGGCCGGGGAGCTGTTTTTT

j_gene: TRBJ2-1
v_gene: TRBV10-3
d_gene: TRBD2
abundance: -
CDR3aa: CASSPLAGGIMDEQFF
CDR3nt: TGTGCCTCATCACCACTAGCGGGAGGAATAATGGATGAGCAGTTCTTC

j_gene: TRBJ1-2
v_gene: TRBV4-1
d_gene: TRBD1
abundance: -
CDR3aa: CASSRGMGQGGFVGGYTF
CDR3nt: TGCGCCAGCAGCCGTGGGATGGGACAGGGAGGTTTCGTAGGCGGCTACACCTTC

j_gene: TRBJ1-1
v_gene: TRBV2
d_gene: -
abundance: -
CDR3aa: CADQAGVGTEAFF
CDR3nt: TGTGCCGATCAGGCAGGGGTGGGCACTGAAGCTTTCTTT

j_gene: TRBJ1-2
v_gene: TRBV24-1
d_gene: -
abundance: -
CDR3aa: CATFLQTGYTF
CDR3nt: TGTGCCACCTTTCTCCAAACTGGCTACACCTTC

j_gene: TRBJ2-5
v_gene: TRBV28
d_gene: -
abundance: -
CDR3aa: CASSRRETQYF
CDR3nt: TGTGCCAGCAGTCGACGAGAGACCCAGTACTTC

j_gene: TRBJ1-6
v_gene: TRBV7-8
d_gene: -
abundance: -
CDR3aa: CASSPTRGALLNSPLHF
CDR3nt: TGTGCCAGCAGCCCGACCCGGGGAGCCCTCTTGAATTCACCCCTCCACTTT

j_gene: TRBJ2-7
v_gene: TRBV7-2
d_gene: TRBD2
abundance: -
CDR3aa: CASSLIGSGGYEQYF
CDR3nt: TGTGCCAGCAGCTTAATTGGTAGCGGGGGCTACGAGCAGTACTTC

j_gene: TRBJ1-2
v_gene: TRBV28
d_gene: TRBD1
abundance: -
CDR3aa: CASIKQGRPYGYTF
CDR3nt: TGTGCCAGCATTAAACAGGGGCGCCCCTATGGCTACACCTTC

j_gene: TRBJ2-2
v_gene: TRBV7-6
d_gene: -
abundance: -
CDR3aa: CASSPVNTGELFF
CDR3nt: TGTGCCAGCAGCCCCGTGAACACCGGGGAGCTGTTTTTT

j_gene: TRBJ2-7
v_gene: TRBV5-1
d_gene: TRBD1
abundance: -
CDR3aa: CASSRGTASSYEQYF
CDR3nt: TGCGCCAGCAGCCGAGGGACAGCTAGCTCCTACGAGCAGTACTTC

j_gene: TRBJ2-7
v_gene: TRBV15
d_gene: -
abundance: -
CDR3aa: CATSRDRDLVAEQYF
CDR3nt: TGTGCCACCAGCAGAGACCGGGACCTGGTCGCAGAGCAGTACTTC

j_gene: TRBJ2-7
v_gene: TRBV18
d_gene: TRBD2
abundance: once
CDR3aa: CASWAGLAAYEQYF
CDR3nt: TGTGCCAGCTGGGCTGGACTAGCCGCCTACGAGCAGTACTTC

j_gene: TRBJ1-2
v_gene: TRBV6-5
d_gene: TRBD1
abundance: -
CDR3aa: CASSYGRGLDYGYTF
CDR3nt: TGTGCCAGCAGTTACGGTAGGGGGCTCGACTATGGCTACACCTTC

j_gene: TRBJ1-1
v_gene: TRBV24-1
d_gene: -
abundance: -
CDR3aa: CATSDTLNTEAFF
CDR3nt: TGTGCCACCAGTGACACACTGAACACTGAAGCTTTCTTT

j_gene: TRBJ2-2
v_gene: TRBV11-3
d_gene: TRBD1
abundance: -
CDR3aa: CASSLGQGAGELFF
CDR3nt: TGTGCCAGCAGCTTAGGACAGGGGGCCGGGGAGCTGTTTTTT

j_gene: TRBJ1-2
v_gene: TRBV5-1
d_gene: TRBD1
abundance: -
CDR3aa: CASSHPDRDDGYTF
CDR3nt: TGCGCCAGCAGCCACCCGGACAGGGACGATGGCTACACCTTC

j_gene: TRBJ2-7
v_gene: TRBV27
d_gene: -
abundance: -
CDR3aa: CASSLRETYEQYF
CDR3nt: TGTGCCAGCAGTTTACGGGAAACCTACGAGCAGTACTTC